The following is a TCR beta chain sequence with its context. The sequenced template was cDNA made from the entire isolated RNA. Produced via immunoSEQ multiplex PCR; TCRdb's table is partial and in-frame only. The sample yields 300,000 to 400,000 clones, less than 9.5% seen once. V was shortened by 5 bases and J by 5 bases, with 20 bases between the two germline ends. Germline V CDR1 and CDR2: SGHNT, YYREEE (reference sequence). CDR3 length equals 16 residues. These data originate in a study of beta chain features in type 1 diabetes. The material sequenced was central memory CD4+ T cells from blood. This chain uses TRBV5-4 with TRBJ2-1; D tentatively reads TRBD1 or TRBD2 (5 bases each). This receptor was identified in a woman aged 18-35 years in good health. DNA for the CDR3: TGTGCCAGCAGACCTGGGGGAAGGGGACCAAACAATGAGCAGTTCTTC. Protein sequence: CASRPGGRGPNNEQFF.